This T cell receptor (beta chain) derives from a study of blood T cells in healthy people across ages. Study conclusions and caveats: In these data, TCR beta diversity tracked strongly with naive T cell percentage.

Germline V gene data show CDR1 as ENHRY and CDR2 as SYGVKD. With V trimmed by 8 bases and J by 0 bases, 10 bases remained unmatched. The CDR3 covers 17 residues. PCR was performed a second time for about 7 to 11 cycles using a sample-barcoded 5' primer and a J-beta primer mix. The yield of each sample was at least 2.5 million CDR3-containing paired-end reads. TCRdb reprocessed the 5' RACE reads with MiXCR, giving one entry per CDR3 protein. The data show 800,000 to 950,000 distinct CDR3 sequences, with 35% to 40% seen just once and approximately 13% held by the top ten. Of note for this clonotype: Its antigen is not identified.

The authors isolated at least 7 million PBMCs per sample. The V and J genes are TRBV10-3 and TRBJ2-6, with TRBD1 matching over 7 bases. Sequencing was done on a sample of blood. The sequence was obtained from a man younger than 35 in good health. The CDR3 loop is CAIPGTENYSGANVLTF. CDR3 in DNA: TGTGCCATCCCCGGGACAGAAAATTACTCTGGGGCCAACGTCCTGACTTTC.